The 17 T cell receptor beta chains listed next were all sequenced from one sample in a study of T cell responses to AZD1222 COVID-19 vaccine. Method: immunoSEQ multiplex PCR; TCRdb's copy keeps in-frame clones and lacks some. The top ten clones hold approximately 0.97% of a sample with about 190,000 clones, more than 75% of them seen once. Source: peripheral blood, taken on day 0 of AZD1222 vaccination. Every receptor here comes from an adult in good health.

This chain connects TRBV6-5 to TRBJ2-3; D remains ambiguous. Germline V lookup: CDR1 MNHEY, CDR2 SVGAGI. This CDR3 comprises 11 residues. The V end lost 4 bases, the J end lost 5 bases, and 4 bases lay between the germline ends. This chain's CDR3 is CASSWGDTQYF. The CDR3 DNA sequence: TGTGCCAGCAGTTGGGGAGATACGCAGTATTTT.

The chain links TRBV18 to TRBJ2-5; no clear D. Trimming took 2 bases from V and 4 from J, leaving 8 bases between them. The CDR3 has 13 amino acids. Germline CDR1 reads KGHSH; CDR2 reads LQKENI. The CDR3 coding sequence is TGTGCCAGCTCACCATCTCAGTTAGAGACCCAGTACTTC. It encodes CASSPSQLETQYF.

The CDR3 nucleotides read TGTGCCAGCAGCGCCGAGCGGGGGGGCCTGACAGATACGCAGTATTTT. Protein product: CASSAERGGLTDTQYF. V usage is TRBV7-9 and J usage is TRBJ2-3, with 10 bases matching TRBD2. CDR1 is SEHNR, CDR2 FQNEAQ, per germline (reference sequence). V lost 5 bases to trimming and J lost 3 bases; unmatched junction nucleotides: 8. The CDR3 loop spans 16 amino acids.

The chain is built from TRBV5-4 and TRBJ1-3; 7 bases fit TRBD1. Germline V gives CDR1 SGHNT, CDR2 YYREEE (reference sequence). There are 16 residues in the CDR3. V shed 4 bases and J 0 bases; nucleotides not matched to a gene: 7. CDR3 bases: TGTGCCAGCAGCCCCGATAGGGACAGCTCTGGAAACACCATATATTTT. Its translation is CASSPDRDSSGNTIYF. Combining the CDR3 with reference TRBV5-4 and TRBJ1-3 gives the whole variable domain ETGVTQSPTHLIKTRGQQVTLRCSSQSGHNTVSWYQQALGQGPQFIFQYYREEENGRGNFPPRFSGLQFPNYSSELNVNALELDDSALYLCASSPDRDSSGNTIYFGEGSWLTVV.

CDR3 DNA sequence: TGTGCCAGCAGCCCGCTCGGCACGCGGGGGGCAGATACGCAGTATTTT. Translating gives CASSPLGTRGADTQYF. V and J are TRBV3-1 (or the pseudogene TRBV3-2) and TRBJ2-3; 8 bases match TRBD2. This CDR3 has 16 amino acids. CDR1 and CDR2 (germline): LGHDT, YNNKEL (reference sequence). Germline trimming cut 4 bases from V and 4 bases from J; bases unmatched to any gene: 10.

This chain links TRBV7-8 with TRBJ2-2; D is possibly TRBD1 (6 bases). The CDR3 consists of 17 residues. V lost 3 bases, J lost 3 bases, and 17 bases lay in between. From germline, CDR1 is SGHVS and CDR2 FQNEAQ. CDR3 sequence: CASSFTHRRQDTGELFF. The DNA for the CDR3 is TGTGCCAGCAGCTTCACACACAGAAGACAGGACACCGGGGAGCTGTTTTTT.

This clone appeared a single time. The rearrangement uses TRBV7-8 and TRBJ1-1; 10 nucleotides agree with TRBD1. The V and J ends lost 5 bases and 4 bases, in that order; junction bases with no gene match: 4. CDR1 is SGHVS and CDR2 is FQNEAQ in the germline V gene. The CDR3 runs to 14 residues. The CDR3 sequence is CASSEGQGGTEAFF. Written as DNA, the CDR3 is TGTGCCAGCAGCGAAGGACAGGGGGGCACTGAAGCTTTCTTT. Complete variable domain (other parts from reference TRBV7-8 and TRBJ1-1): GAGVSQSPRYKVAKRGQDVALRCDPISGHVSLFWYQQALGQGPEFLTYFQNEAQLDKSGLPSDRFFAERPEGSVSTLKIQRTQQEDSAVYLCASSEGQGGTEAFFGQGTRLTVV.

The chain combines TRBV11-2 with TRBJ2-1; TRBD1 aligns across 7 bases. Germline V gene sequence: CDR1 SGHAT, CDR2 FQNNGV. V dropped 5 bases and J dropped 5; count of bases not matched to a gene: 3. The CDR3 length is 13 residues. The CDR3 here is CASSPDRNNEQFF. CDR3 DNA: TGTGCCAGCAGCCCGGACAGGAACAATGAGCAGTTCTTC.

The rearrangement uses TRBV11-2 and TRBJ2-7; D might be TRBD2 (6 bases). This CDR3 contains 14 residues. Between the trimmed V and J ends, which lost 4 bases and 3 bases, there was a span of 13 bases. Germline V gives CDR1 SGHAT, CDR2 FQNNGV. The CDR3 region is CASSSTTSFYEQYF. CDR3 coding DNA: TGTGCCAGCAGCTCTACGACTAGTTTCTACGAGCAGTACTTC.

This clone came up a few times. The V call is TRBV7-2, the J call TRBJ2-7; either TRBD1 or TRBD2 may supply D (5 bases each). Trimming shortened V by 2 bases and J by 2 bases, and 16 bases separated the two germline ends. The length of the CDR3 is 16 residues. The germline gives CDR1 SGHTA, CDR2 FQGNSA. The CDR3 sequence: CASSLSGAGGTYEQYF. The CDR3 DNA is TGTGCCAGCAGCTTATCCGGGGCAGGCGGAACCTACGAGCAGTACTTC.

The V and J genes are TRBV9 and TRBJ2-7, with TRBD1 identical over 9 bases. The CDR3 extends over 15 amino acids. The germline V gene has CDR1 SGDLS and CDR2 YYNGEE. J lost 5 bases, V lost 2 bases, and 8 bases had no gene match. The CDR3 reads CASSVGTGNLDEQYF. CDR3 DNA: TGTGCCAGCAGCGTTGGGACAGGGAATTTGGACGAGCAGTACTTC.

The rearrangement links TRBV3-1 (or the pseudogene TRBV3-2) to TRBJ1-2; 8 bases fit TRBD1. Unmatched junction bases numbered 17, after V lost 2 bases and J lost 6 bases. CDR3 size: 18 residues. CDR1 and CDR2 from the germline V gene are LGHDT and YNNKEL (reference sequence). The CDR3 DNA sequence: TGTGCCAGCAGCCAACGGCCAACAGGGGGTGGGCGTTCGGATGGCTACACCTTC. Translating gives CASSQRPTGGGRSDGYTF.

The J gene is TRBJ1-2, the V gene TRBV5-6, with a possible D match to TRBD1 (5 bases). Germline assignment: CDR1 SGHDT and CDR2 YYEEEE. V gave up 4 bases and J gave up 4 bases, with 14 bases separating them. This CDR3 spans 14 amino acids. CDR3 nucleotides: TGTGCCAGCAGCCTATTACAGGCCGCCTATGGCTACACCTTC. Amino acids: CASSLLQAAYGYTF.

The J gene is TRBJ2-1, the V gene TRBV24-1; TRBD1 aligns across 7 bases. Germline V gene data show CDR1 as KGHDR and CDR2 as SFDVKD. The CDR3 is made up of 13 amino acids. V shed 0 bases and J 10 bases; nucleotides not matched to a gene: 2. CDR3 nucleotide sequence: TGTGCCACCAGTGATTTGGGGACAGCCGAGCAGTTCTTC. Protein product: CATSDLGTAEQFF.

This clone was detected once. This sequence joins TRBV19 and TRBJ1-3; perhaps TRBD1 as D (5 bases). The CDR3 spans 16 residues. The germline CDR1 and CDR2 sequences are LNHDA and SQIVND (reference sequence). With 3 bases removed from V and 0 bases from J, the gap between germline ends came to 12 bases. Here the CDR3 reads CASSIGTGDSGNTIYF. The CDR3 coding sequence is TGTGCCAGTAGTATCGGGACCGGCGACTCTGGAAACACCATATATTTT.

The V call is TRBV11-2, the J call TRBJ2-2, with D possibly TRBD2 on 5 matching bases. The CDR3 spans 15 residues. Germline V gene sequence: CDR1 SGHAT, CDR2 FQNNGV. The V end was cut by 1 base, the J end by 6 bases, with 12 bases between. The CDR3 bases are TGTGCCAGCAGCTTAGTGAGGGCTCGGGCCGGGGAGCTGTTTTTT. Translated: CASSLVRARAGELFF.

The genes are TRBV19 and TRBJ1-1; a possible D gene is TRBD1 (5 bases). There are 16 residues in the CDR3. V lost 3 bases to trimming and J lost 5 bases, with 19 bases between them. Germline V gene lookup returns CDR1 LNHDA and CDR2 SQIVND (reference sequence). The CDR3 DNA sequence: TGTGCCAGTAGTATTTACTCGCAGGGCGTTGGGACTGAAGCTTTCTTT. This gives the protein CASSIYSQGVGTEAFF.